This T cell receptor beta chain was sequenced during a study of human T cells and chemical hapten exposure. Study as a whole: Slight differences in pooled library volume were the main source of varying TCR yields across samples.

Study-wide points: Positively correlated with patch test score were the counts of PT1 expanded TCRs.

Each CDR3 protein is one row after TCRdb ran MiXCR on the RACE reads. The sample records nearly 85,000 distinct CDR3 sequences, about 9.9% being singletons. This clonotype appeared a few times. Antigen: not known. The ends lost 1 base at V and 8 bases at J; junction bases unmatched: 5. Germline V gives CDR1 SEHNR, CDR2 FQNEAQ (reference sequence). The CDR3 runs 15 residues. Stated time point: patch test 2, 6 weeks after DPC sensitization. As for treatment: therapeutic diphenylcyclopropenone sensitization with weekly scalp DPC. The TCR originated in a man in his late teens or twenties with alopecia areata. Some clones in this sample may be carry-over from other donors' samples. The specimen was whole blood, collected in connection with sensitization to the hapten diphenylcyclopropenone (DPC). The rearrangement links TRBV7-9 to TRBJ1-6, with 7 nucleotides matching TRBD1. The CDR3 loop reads CASSLEGQMDSPLHF. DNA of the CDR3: TGTGCCAGCAGCTTAGAGGGACAGATGGATTCACCCCTCCACTTT.